The rows below give T cell receptor beta chains drawn from one sample of a study of identifying expanded T cells in peripheral blood. The protocol was immunoSEQ multiplex PCR, while the TCRdb copy is restricted to in-frame clones and leaves out a portion. The repertoire holds around 130,000 clones, about 88% seen once, with approximately 8.9% in the top ten. The sequenced sample consisted of blood. All receptors come from a person aged 18-69 years in good health. Each CDR3 is given with its conserved first and last residue. The order of the fields is V gene, clone size, J gene, D gene, CDR3 DNA, CDR3 protein. The D gene is left open where the match is weak. Where a row states a size, it is once, few, many or the class of an expanded clone; other rows omit it.

>TRBV30|NA|TRBJ1-1|NA
TGTGCCTGGAGTGTTGAGGGTAACACTGAAGCTTTCTTT
CAWSVEGNTEAFF
>TRBV7-2|NA|TRBJ1-5|TRBD1
TGTGCCAGCAGCTTTGACAGGGGTCAAGGCCAGCCCCAGCATTTT
CASSFDRGQGQPQHF
>TRBV7-9|NA|TRBJ2-3|NA
TGTGCCAGCACCATACTAGGGGACCAGGGGACGCAGTATTTT
CASTILGDQGTQYF
>TRBV25-1|NA|TRBJ1-6|NA
TGTGCCAGCAGTGATAGGCATTCACCCCTCCACTTT
CASSDRHSPLHF
>TRBV19|NA|TRBJ1-5|NA
TGTGCCAGTACCCCCCGACCGGGGGGCCTATATAGCAATCAGCCCCAGCATTTT
CASTPRPGGLYSNQPQHF
>TRBV30|NA|TRBJ1-2|TRBD1
TGTGCCTGGAGTGCAGGGGGCGGCTATGGCTACACCTTC
CAWSAGGGYGYTF
>TRBV5-1|NA|TRBJ2-1|NA
TGCGCCAGCCGAGACGTCATGATTGTCGATGAGCAGTTCTTC
CASRDVMIVDEQFF
>TRBV21-1|NA|TRBJ1-1|NA
TGTGCCAGCAGGCACGTTCTGGGAGCTTTCTTT
CASRHVLGAFF
>TRBV11-3|NA|TRBJ1-4|NA
TGTGCCAGCAGCTTATACGGAGGTGAAAAACTGTTTTTT
CASSLYGGEKLFF
>TRBV5-6|NA|TRBJ1-1|NA
TGTGCCAGCAGCTTCCCCCGGGGGGAAACTGAAGCTTTCTTT
CASSFPRGETEAFF
>TRBV7-6|NA|TRBJ2-3|NA
TGTGCCCTCAGTGGGGGGCCCACAGATACGCAGTATTTT
CALSGGPTDTQYF
>TRBV7-9|few|TRBJ1-1|NA
TGTGCCAGCAGCCAGGGGTCCACTGAAGCTTTCTTT
CASSQGSTEAFF
>TRBV5-1|NA|TRBJ1-3|NA
TGCGCCAGCAGCTTGAGGGGCCCACGTGAACTTGACTCTGGAAACACCATATATTTT
CASSLRGPRELDSGNTIYF
>TRBV7-9|NA|TRBJ1-2|TRBD1
TGTGCCGGCGACAGGGACGTTGATGGCTACACCTTC
CAGDRDVDGYTF
>TRBV10-3|NA|TRBJ1-4|TRBD1
TGTGCCATCAGAGGGACAGATGAAAAACTGTTTTTT
CAIRGTDEKLFF
>TRBV19|few|TRBJ2-7|TRBD2
TGTGCCAGTAGAGTCGGGATAGCGGGAGGAACCTACGAGCAGTACTTC
CASRVGIAGGTYEQYF
>TRBV13|few|TRBJ2-3|NA
TGTGCCAGCAGCTTAGGCGGCCTTAGCACAGATACGCAGTATTTT
CASSLGGLSTDTQYF
>TRBV27|NA|TRBJ1-5|NA
TGTGCCAGCAGCCAACAAGGGGACTTAGACCAGCCCCAGCATTTT
CASSQQGDLDQPQHF
>TRBV27|NA|TRBJ2-2|NA
TGTGCCAGCAGTTCAAGCAAGCATACTAGATCCAGGAACACCGGGGAGCTGTTTTTT
CASSSSKHTRSRNTGELFF
>TRBV25-1|once|TRBJ2-1|TRBD2
TGTGCCAGCAGTGAACCTAGCGGTCCTTACAATGAGCAGTTCTTC
CASSEPSGPYNEQFF
>TRBV6-6|NA|TRBJ1-2|NA
TGTGCCAGCCAACGATGGGCAGGGCGTAACTATGGCTACACCTTC
CASQRWAGRNYGYTF
>TRBV18|once|TRBJ2-1|NA
TGTGCCAGCTCACCACTGTGGGGCTCCTACAATGAGCAGTTCTTC
CASSPLWGSYNEQFF
>TRBV10-3|NA|TRBJ2-7|NA
TGTGCCATTCGAGGTCCGTCCTACGAGCAGTACTTC
CAIRGPSYEQYF
>TRBV7-2|NA|TRBJ2-3|NA
TGTGCCAGCAGCTTAGGAGGGGAAGATACGCAGTATTTT
CASSLGGEDTQYF
>TRBV7-8|NA|TRBJ2-1|TRBD2
TGTGCCAGCAGCTTCACTAGCGGGAGAGGGGATGAGCAGTTCTTC
CASSFTSGRGDEQFF
>TRBV11-3|NA|TRBJ2-7|TRBD2
TGTGCCAGCAGCCGGGGACTAGCGGATCCTTACGAGCAGTACTTC
CASSRGLADPYEQYF
>TRBV2|NA|TRBJ2-5|NA
TGTGCCAGCAGTGGGACACGAGAGACCCAGTACTTC
CASSGTRETQYF
>TRBV7-9|few|TRBJ1-3|NA
TGTGCCAGCAGCTTAAAGGATACGAACACCATATATTTT
CASSLKDTNTIYF
>TRBV9|NA|TRBJ2-2|NA
TGTGCCAGCAGCGTAGTCAGCACCGGGGAGCTGTTTTTT
CASSVVSTGELFF
>TRBV28|once|TRBJ2-7|TRBD1
TGTGCCAGCAGTTGGGGGACAGTCGAAGGGGGGCAGTACTTC
CASSWGTVEGGQYF
>TRBV7-9|NA|TRBJ1-1|TRBD1
TGTGCCAGCAACTTCCTGGGGGGACAGGGGCGCACTGAAGCTTTCTTT
CASNFLGGQGRTEAFF
>TRBV15|NA|TRBJ2-2|NA
TGTGCCACCAGCAGAGGCGGCGCCCCCGGGGAGCTGTTTTTT
CATSRGGAPGELFF
>TRBV7-2|once|TRBJ2-5|NA
TGTGCCAGCAGTCCAAGGCAACGGGAGACCCAGTACTTC
CASSPRQRETQYF
>TRBV5-4|NA|TRBJ2-5|NA
TGTGCCACCACAGGCCGACTAGTGGGGGAGACCCAGTACTTC
CATTGRLVGETQYF
>TRBV19|NA|TRBJ2-5|NA
TGTGCCAGTAGTAACCATCGACAGGAGCAAGAGACCCAGTACTTC
CASSNHRQEQETQYF
>TRBV5-1|NA|TRBJ2-2|TRBD1
TGCGCCAGCAGCTTCGCCGGGACAGGGGCCGGGGAGCTGTTTTTT
CASSFAGTGAGELFF
>TRBV6-1|NA|TRBJ2-1|TRBD2
TGTGCCAGCAGGAAGACTAGCATCTACAATGAGCAGTTCTTC
CASRKTSIYNEQFF
>TRBV19|NA|TRBJ1-5|NA
TGTGCCAGTAGTACTGGACAAAACCCTAGCAATCAGCCCCAGCATTTT
CASSTGQNPSNQPQHF
>TRBV28|NA|TRBJ2-7|TRBD1
TGTGCCAGCAGTTCCCTTCCCGGGACAGAGGCGCAGTACTTC
CASSSLPGTEAQYF
>TRBV28|NA|TRBJ2-3|NA
TGTGCCAGCAGTCCCCCGGGGCGAACAGATACGCAGTATTTT
CASSPPGRTDTQYF
>TRBV7-2|NA|TRBJ2-5|NA
TGTGCCAGCCGCCAGGAGACACCAGAGACCCAGTACTTC
CASRQETPETQYF
>TRBV4-1|NA|TRBJ2-1|NA
TGCGCCAGCAGCCAAGACGTGAGGAGAGGCTCCTACAATGAGCAGTTCTTC
CASSQDVRRGSYNEQFF
>TRBV4-3|medium-sized|TRBJ1-5|NA
TGCGCCAGCAGCCAAGATACGGGATTCGATCAGCCCCAGCATTTT
CASSQDTGFDQPQHF
>TRBV6-1|NA|TRBJ2-4|TRBD1
TGTGCCAGCAGTGAGGGACAGGGCAACATTCAGTACTTC
CASSEGQGNIQYF
>TRBV6-5|NA|TRBJ1-6|TRBD1
TGTGCCAGCAGTAATCAGGGGGCCCGTTCTACCCTCCACTTT
CASSNQGARSTLHF
>TRBV2|NA|TRBJ1-6|NA
TGTGCCAGCAGTGAAGCGGAATATAATTCACCCCTCCACTTT
CASSEAEYNSPLHF
>TRBV19|NA|TRBJ1-1|NA
TGTGCCAGTAGAGCTGGAGCGGGGGATATCCAAGCTTTCTTT
CASRAGAGDIQAFF
>TRBV30|NA|TRBJ1-6|NA
TGTGCCTGGTCCCCCTTCCATTCACCCCTCCACTTT
CAWSPFHSPLHF
>TRBV5-6|NA|TRBJ2-5|TRBD2
TGTGCCAGCAGCTTGGATAGCGGGAGTGGGTTAGAGACCCAGTACTTC
CASSLDSGSGLETQYF
>TRBV5-1|NA|TRBJ2-7|TRBD1
TGCGCCAGCAGCTTGGGACAGGGGAAGGACGAGCAGTACTTC
CASSLGQGKDEQYF
>TRBV28|NA|TRBJ1-1|TRBD1
TGTGCCAGCAGTTCTCCAGGGGGCTCGGACACTGAAGCTTTCTTT
CASSSPGGSDTEAFF
>TRBV5-6|NA|TRBJ1-2|NA
TGTGCCAGCAGCTTTTCTCCCAGTGTGAACTATGGCTACACCTTC
CASSFSPSVNYGYTF
>TRBV19|once|TRBJ1-5|NA
TGTGCCAGTAGTATAGGAGGGTCAGGATTAAATCAGCCCCAGCATTTT
CASSIGGSGLNQPQHF
>TRBV5-1|NA|TRBJ2-1|NA
TGCGCCAGCAGCTTCCCGGGACCCACGTTCTTC
CASSFPGPTFF